The next 9 T cell receptor beta chains were all read from a single sample in a study of Graves' ophthalmopathy and Graves' hyperthyroidism (dated by TCRdb to 2016 to 2019). Instrument used: Illumina HiSeq 2000. For repertoire sequencing, TCR beta CDR3 regions were amplified from RNA transcripts. The first round of RT-PCR was done with HTBI primers and the Qiagen OneStep RT-PCR kit, and was followed by a second round of multiplex PCR, then size selection and purification. The public reads were reanalyzed by TCRdb: fastp trimming at Q25, MiXCR alignment, in-frame beta chains only. Every entry covers one CDR3 protein and lists the most common genes and DNA from its rows. Recorded for this sample are 350,000 to 450,000 distinct CDR3 sequences; roughly 21% of them occurred a single time. Around 3.1% of the sample belongs to the ten largest clones. What was sequenced was peripheral blood. These receptors were obtained from a woman aged 18-35 years with stable Graves' hyperthyroidism. Donor details come from another sample of the same person, matched by shared clones.

This clonotype appeared many times. This chain links TRBV2 with TRBJ1-1, with 9 nucleotides matching TRBD1. There are 13 residues in the CDR3. Germline-derived CDR1 and CDR2 are SNHLY and FYNNEI. J was trimmed by 4 bases and V by 5 bases; bases with no gene match: 2. CDR3 DNA: TGTGCCAGCAGTACGACAGGGGGCACTGAAGCTTTCTTT. It is translated as CASSTTGGTEAFF.

This clonotype came up many times. The chain employs TRBV27 and TRBJ2-5, with D possibly being TRBD2 (6 bases). Per the germline V gene, CDR1 is MNHEY and CDR2 is SMNVEV (reference sequence). Deletions cut 2 bases from V and 7 bases from J, with 8 bases between. The CDR3 consists of 12 residues. CDR3 sequence reads: CASSLQGGTQYF. The CDR3 DNA is TGTGCCAGCAGTTTACAGGGAGGGACCCAGTACTTC.

This clonotype occurred many times. The chain links TRBV2 to TRBJ2-7; D unresolved. Germline values: CDR1 SNHLY, CDR2 FYNNEI. This CDR3 is built from 13 residues. Deletions cut 6 bases from V and 0 bases from J, with 9 bases between. Written as DNA, the CDR3 is TGTGCCAGCAGGGCGACGGTCTCCTACGAGCAGTACTTC. The encoded protein is CASRATVSYEQYF. Looking up the rest from reference TRBV2 and TRBJ2-7 gives the full variable domain: EPEVTQTPSHQVTQMGQEVILRCVPISNHLYFYWYRQILGQKVEFLVSFYNNEISEKSEIFDDQFSVERPDGSNFTLKIRSTKLEDSAMYFCASRATVSYEQYFGPGTRLTVT.

This clonotype was recorded many times. Being one base from a much bigger clone, this may be a read error. CDR3 loop: CASSSSSVTEAFF. The CDR3 DNA is TGTGCCAGCAGCTCCTCGTCAGTGACTGAAGCTTTCTTT. V and J are TRBV7-2 and TRBJ1-1; D gene ambiguous. The CDR3 sequence is 13 residues long. Trimming took 4 bases from V and 5 from J, leaving 11 bases between them. Looked up from germline, CDR1 is SGHTA and CDR2 is FQGNSA. Supplemented by reference TRBV7-2 and TRBJ1-1, the full variable domain reads GAGVSQSPSNKVTEKGKDVELRCDPISGHTALYWYRQSLGQGLEFLIYFQGNSAPDKSGLPSDRFSAERTGGSVSTLTIQRTQQEDSAVYLCASSSSSVTEAFFGQGTRLTVV.

This clonotype was found many times. The rearrangement links TRBV5-1 to TRBJ2-7, with D perhaps TRBD1 or TRBD2 (7 bases each). CDR3 length: 14 residues. Trimming cost V 4 bases and J 2 bases, with 13 bases left between them. Germline V gene lookup returns CDR1 SGHRS and CDR2 YFSETQ. The CDR3 region is CASSPGGQTYEQYF. CDR3 DNA sequence: TGCGCCAGCAGCCCGGGGGGACAGACCTACGAGCAGTACTTC.

The V and J genes are TRBV9 and TRBJ2-6; 12 nucleotides align to TRBD2. Germline loops: CDR1 SGDLS, CDR2 YYNGEE. The CDR3 has 21 residues. After removal of 3 bases from V and 0 bases from J, the junction contained 13 bases not matched to a gene. DNA of the CDR3: TGTGCCAGCAGCGCGCCCGGGAGGACTAGCGGGGACCACTCTGGGGCCAACGTCCTGACTTTC. Translation: CASSAPGRTSGDHSGANVLTF.

This clonotype was recorded at least ten times. The CDR3 sequence: CASSSGQVSGIYGYTF. CDR3 in DNA: TGTGCCAGTAGTTCGGGACAGGTTTCGGGAATCTATGGCTACACCTTC. This rearrangement joins TRBV19 to TRBJ1-2, with 8 bases fitting TRBD1. CDR1 and CDR2 (germline): LNHDA, SQIVND (reference sequence). Trimming took 5 bases from V and 4 from J; bases not matched to a gene: 12. This CDR3 is built from 16 residues.

In its sample, this clonotype was seen many times. The CDR3 DNA is TGTGCCAGCACACCTGACAGGGCCCATCAAGAGACCCAGTACTTC. Protein sequence: CASTPDRAHQETQYF. The rearrangement links TRBV12-3 or TRBV12-4 to TRBJ2-5; TRBD1 matches at 7 bases. The CDR3 spans 15 residues. V trimming: 7 bases; J trimming: 2 bases; junction bases outside the gene matches: 10.

In this sample, this clonotype turned up many times. The rearrangement joins TRBV12-3 or TRBV12-4 to TRBJ2-7; possible D gene TRBD2, 6 bases. The CDR3 consists of 16 residues. V was clipped by 6 bases and J by 2 bases, with 20 bases between them. CDR3 sequence (DNA): TGTGCCAGCAGCTCCCTCGGGGGTCCCGGGGCCTACGAGCAGTACTTC. Translated, it gives CASSSLGGPGAYEQYF.